The entry below gives a single T cell receptor (beta chain) sequence along with its context. Germline V gives CDR1 MDHEN, CDR2 SYDVKM. V lost 6 bases to trimming and J lost 5 bases; unmatched junction nucleotides: 16. CDR3 size: 16 residues. TCRdb's copy holds only in-frame clones and misses some; the assay was immunoSEQ multiplex PCR. The sample consists of hundreds of thousands of clones, 88% of them appearing once. The data are from a study of shared T cell receptors in the human thymus. The same sample was also studied in work on human thymus T cells. That paper notes: Donation was from healthy Finnish infants who were having corrective surgery that addressed congenital heart defects. The source of the thymus tissue was resections taken during corrective heart surgery. Repertoires from thymus and blood appeared to show biased V and J gene usage. Related reports documented highly overlapping thymic repertoires among unrelated individuals.

Material for sequencing was thymocytes. The rearrangement links TRBV28 to TRBJ2-7; TRBD1 matches 7 bases. The source of this sequence is a boy younger than two with a congenital heart defect. In nucleotides, the CDR3 is TGTGCCAGCAGCCCTATTGGGGACAGCTATGCCCACGAGCAGTACTTC. Encoded protein: CASSPIGDSYAHEQYF.